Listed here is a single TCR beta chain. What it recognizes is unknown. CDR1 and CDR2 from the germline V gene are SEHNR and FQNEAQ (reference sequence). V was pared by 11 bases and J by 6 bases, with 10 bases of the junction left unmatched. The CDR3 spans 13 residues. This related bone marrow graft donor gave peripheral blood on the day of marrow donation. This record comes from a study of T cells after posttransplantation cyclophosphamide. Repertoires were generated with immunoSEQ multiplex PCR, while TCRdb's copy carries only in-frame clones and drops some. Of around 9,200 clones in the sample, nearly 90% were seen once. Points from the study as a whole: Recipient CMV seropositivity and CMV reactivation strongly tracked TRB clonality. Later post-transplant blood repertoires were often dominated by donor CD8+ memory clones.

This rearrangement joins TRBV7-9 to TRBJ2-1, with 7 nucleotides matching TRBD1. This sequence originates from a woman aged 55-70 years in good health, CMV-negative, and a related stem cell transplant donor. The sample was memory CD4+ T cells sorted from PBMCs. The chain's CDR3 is CAGQGVVSNEQFF. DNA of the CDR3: TGTGCCGGGCAGGGGGTCGTCTCCAATGAGCAGTTCTTC. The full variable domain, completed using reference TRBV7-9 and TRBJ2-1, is DTGVSQNPRHKITKRGQNVTFRCDPISEHNRLYWYRQTLGQGPEFLTYFQNEAQLEKSRLLSDRFSAERPKGSFSTLEIQRTEQGDSAMYLCAGQGVVSNEQFFGPGTRLTVL.